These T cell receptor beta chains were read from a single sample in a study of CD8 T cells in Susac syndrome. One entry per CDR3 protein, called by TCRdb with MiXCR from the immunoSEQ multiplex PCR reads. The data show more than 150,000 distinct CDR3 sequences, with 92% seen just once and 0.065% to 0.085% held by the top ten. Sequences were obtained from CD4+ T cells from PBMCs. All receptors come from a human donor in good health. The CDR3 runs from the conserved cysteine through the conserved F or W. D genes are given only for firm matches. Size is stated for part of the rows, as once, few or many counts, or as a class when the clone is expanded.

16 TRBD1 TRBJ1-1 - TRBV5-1 CASSALPGTGATEAFF TGCGCCAGCAGCGCCCTACCCGGGACAGGGGCGACTGAAGCTTTCTTT
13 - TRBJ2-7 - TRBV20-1 CSARYTSSYEQYF TGCAGTGCCCGATATACTAGCTCCTACGAGCAGTACTTC
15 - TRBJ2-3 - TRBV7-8 CASSLFQDSTDTQYF TGTGCCAGCAGCTTATTTCAGGATAGCACAGATACGCAGTATTTT
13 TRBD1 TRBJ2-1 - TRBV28 CATILDRGNEQFF TGTGCCACCATATTGGACAGGGGCAATGAGCAGTTCTTC
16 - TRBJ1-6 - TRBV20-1 CSASGGRSGTDSPLHF TGCAGTGCTAGTGGGGGGAGGAGCGGTACGGATTCACCCCTCCACTTT
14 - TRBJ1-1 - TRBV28 CASSPPDRNTEAFF TGTGCCAGCAGTCCCCCCGACAGGAACACTGAAGCTTTCTTT
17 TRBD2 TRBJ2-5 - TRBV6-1 CASSGTSGRAGGETQYF TGTGCCAGCAGTGGCACTAGCGGGAGGGCCGGAGGGGAGACCCAGTACTTC
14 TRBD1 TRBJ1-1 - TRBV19 CASSTGQGYTEAFF TGTGCCAGTAGTACGGGACAGGGTTACACTGAAGCTTTCTTT
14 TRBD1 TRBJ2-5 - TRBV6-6 CASRPGQYQETQYF TGTGCCAGCAGGCCGGGACAGTACCAAGAGACCCAGTACTTC
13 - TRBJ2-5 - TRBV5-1 CASSLGNQETQYF TGCGCCAGCAGCTTGGGGAACCAAGAGACCCAGTACTTC
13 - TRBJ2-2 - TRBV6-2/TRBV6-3 CASSYSQTGELFF TGTGCCAGCAGTTACTCCCAGACCGGGGAGCTGTTTTTT
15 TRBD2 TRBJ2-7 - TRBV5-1 CASSIELAGAYEQYF TGCGCCAGCAGCATCGAACTAGCGGGGGCCTACGAGCAGTACTTC
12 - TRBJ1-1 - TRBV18 CASSPAYTEAFF TGTGCCAGCTCACCCGCATACACTGAAGCTTTCTTT
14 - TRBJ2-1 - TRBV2 CASSGTFAYNEQFF TGTGCCAGCAGCGGGACTTTTGCCTACAATGAGCAGTTCTTC
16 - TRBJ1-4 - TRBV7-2 CASSLAEAGSHEKLFF TGTGCCAGCAGCTTAGCTGAGGCAGGAAGCCATGAAAAACTGTTTTTT
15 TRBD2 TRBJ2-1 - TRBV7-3 CASSPRLAGANEQFF TGTGCCAGCAGCCCCCGACTAGCGGGAGCCAATGAGCAGTTCTTC
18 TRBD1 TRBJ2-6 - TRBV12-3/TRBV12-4 CASSSRQGLWSGANVLTF TGTGCCAGCAGTTCCCGACAGGGTCTGTGGTCTGGGGCCAACGTCCTGACTTTC
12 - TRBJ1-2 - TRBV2 CASSERGLNYTF TGTGCCAGCAGTGAAAGGGGCCTCAACTACACCTTC
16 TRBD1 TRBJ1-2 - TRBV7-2 CASSSGTGLANYGYTF TGTGCCAGCAGCTCGGGGACAGGTCTAGCTAACTATGGCTACACCTTC
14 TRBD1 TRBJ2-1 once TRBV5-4 CASSLNRGAGEQFF TGTGCCAGCAGCTTGAACAGGGGGGCGGGTGAGCAGTTCTTC
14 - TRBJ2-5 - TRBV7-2 CASSFGGVEETQYF TGTGCCAGCAGCTTCGGGGGAGTGGAAGAGACCCAGTACTTC
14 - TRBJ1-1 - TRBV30 CAWSVLPLSTEAFF TGTGCCTGGAGTGTCCTGCCACTGAGTACTGAAGCTTTCTTT
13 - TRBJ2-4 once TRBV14 CASSRQVKNIQYF TGTGCCAGCAGCCGACAGGTGAAAAACATTCAGTACTTC
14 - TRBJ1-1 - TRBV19 CASSTRHYNTEAFF TGTGCCAGTAGTACCCGACATTACAACACTGAAGCTTTCTTT
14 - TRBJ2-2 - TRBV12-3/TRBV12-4 CASSGNHMAGELFF TGTGCCAGCAGTGGTAATCATATGGCCGGGGAGCTGTTTTTT
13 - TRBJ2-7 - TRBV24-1 CATRADSFYEQYF TGTGCCACCAGAGCGGACAGCTTCTACGAGCAGTACTTC
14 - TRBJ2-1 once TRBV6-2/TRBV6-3 CASSYADLTDEQFF TGTGCCAGCAGTTACGCGGATCTAACGGATGAGCAGTTCTTC
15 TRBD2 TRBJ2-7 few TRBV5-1 CASSLGTSGTGEQYF TGCGCCAGCAGCTTAGGGACTAGCGGTACCGGCGAGCAGTACTTC
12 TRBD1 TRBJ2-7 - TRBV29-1 CSVEGQGYEQYF TGCAGCGTTGAGGGACAGGGCTACGAGCAGTACTTC
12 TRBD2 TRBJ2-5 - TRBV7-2 CASSPPGGTQYF TGTGCCAGCAGCCCCCCGGGGGGGACCCAGTACTTC
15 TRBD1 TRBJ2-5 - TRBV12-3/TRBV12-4 CASSNTGTGEETQYF TGTGCCAGCAGTAACACCGGGACAGGCGAAGAGACCCAGTACTTC
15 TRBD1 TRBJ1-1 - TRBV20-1 CSARDKRQGVTEAFF TGCAGTGCTAGAGATAAGAGACAGGGTGTGACTGAAGCTTTCTTT
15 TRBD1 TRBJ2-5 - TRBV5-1 CASSLGDRGRETQYF TGCGCCAGCAGCTTGGGAGACAGGGGGCGAGAGACCCAGTACTTC
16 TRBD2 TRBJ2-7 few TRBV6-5 CASSYSASGISYEQYF TGTGCCAGCAGTTACTCGGCTAGCGGCATCTCCTACGAGCAGTACTTC
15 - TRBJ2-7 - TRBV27 CASSSGDNFSSEQYF TGTGCCAGCAGTTCGGGGGACAATTTTTCTTCCGAGCAGTACTTC
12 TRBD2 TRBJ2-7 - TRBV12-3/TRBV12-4 CASSWAGVEQYF TGTGCCAGCAGCTGGGCGGGGGTTGAGCAGTACTTC
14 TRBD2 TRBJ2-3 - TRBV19 CASSIQRETDTQYF TGTGCCAGTAGTATACAGCGGGAGACAGATACGCAGTATTTT
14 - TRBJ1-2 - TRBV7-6 CASSVSGSVRGYTF TGTGCCAGCAGCGTATCAGGGTCTGTGCGTGGCTACACCTTC
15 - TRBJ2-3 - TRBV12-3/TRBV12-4 CASGPGGQTSDTQYF TGTGCCAGCGGCCCCGGTGGACAGACATCAGATACGCAGTATTTT
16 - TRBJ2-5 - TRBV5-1 CASSLELRGSGETQYF TGCGCCAGCAGCTTGGAATTACGGGGATCGGGAGAGACCCAGTACTTC
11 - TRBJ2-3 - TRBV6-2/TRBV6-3 CASSLDSTQYF TGTGCCAGCAGTTTAGACTCCACGCAGTATTTT
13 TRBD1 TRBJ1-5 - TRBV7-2 CASSQGGDQPQHF TGTGCCAGCAGCCAGGGGGGGGATCAGCCCCAGCATTTT